The 5 T cell receptor beta chains below all came from one sample that was sequenced in a study of cytomegalovirus exposure and HLA in healthy donors. PCR involved 60 Vbeta and 13 Jbeta primers. Sequenced by immunoSEQ multiplex PCR; TCRdb stores in-frame clones only, minus some. The data show around 110,000 clones, 60% to 70% seen once. The sequencing input was PBMCs. The receptors here all came from a woman aged 40 to 50 in good health and CMV-seropositive.

This clone came up a few times. The chain has TRBV10-1 and TRBJ1-1, with 10 bases matching TRBD1. The CDR3 is 18 amino acids. The germline gives CDR1 WNHNN, CDR2 SYGVQD (reference sequence). The V segment lost 6 bases and the J segment 4 bases; nucleotides outside the gene matches: 17. The CDR3 spells CASRLSGTGEREGTEAFF. DNA for the CDR3: TGCGCCAGCAGGTTATCCGGGACAGGGGAAAGGGAGGGCACTGAAGCTTTCTTT.

In its sample, this clone was seen a few times. The V call is TRBV27, the J call TRBJ1-5, with no clear D. The germline V gene encodes CDR1 MNHEY and CDR2 SMNVEV (reference sequence). This CDR3 comprises 15 residues. V lost 6 bases to trimming and J lost 0 bases, with 12 bases between them. For the CDR3, the DNA is TGTGCCAGCAGAGATGGGAGTGGTAGCAATCAGCCCCAGCATTTT. It encodes CASRDGSGSNQPQHF.

The chain is built from TRBV19 and TRBJ2-1, with 11 bases that match TRBD2. The CDR3 contains 17 residues. Germline V gene lookup returns CDR1 LNHDA and CDR2 SQIVND (reference sequence). V shed 3 bases and J 0 bases; nucleotides not matched to a gene: 4. The CDR3 protein is CASSIGTSGLSYNEQFF. The DNA of the CDR3 is TGTGCCAGTAGTATTGGGACTAGCGGCCTCTCCTACAATGAGCAGTTCTTC.

This clone was found a few times. The rearrangement joins TRBV15 to TRBJ2-7, with TRBD2 matching 7 bases. The V segment lost 1 base and the J segment 9 bases; nucleotides outside the gene matches: 15. The CDR3 totals 16 residues. From germline, CDR1 is LNHNV and CDR2 YYDKDF (reference sequence). The CDR3 coding sequence is TGTGCCACCAGCAGAGCCCACACCGGGACTACGATGGCGCAGTACTTC. This codes for CATSRAHTGTTMAQYF.

The V and J genes are TRBV4-3 and TRBJ2-6, with 7 bases aligning to TRBD2. In germline, CDR1 is LGHNA, CDR2 YSLEER. The CDR3 contains 19 residues. Trimming at V came to 3 bases and at J to 0 bases, leaving 11 bases not matched to a gene. CDR3 DNA: TGCGCCAGCAGCCAGGGGTGGGGGGGTGGGGGCTCTGGGGCCAACGTCCTGACTTTC. Amino acid sequence: CASSQGWGGGGSGANVLTF.